Shown below are 27 T cell receptor beta chains from a single sample sequenced in a study of cytomegalovirus exposure and HLA in healthy donors. Use of 60 Vbeta and 13 Jbeta primers characterized the PCR. Libraries were prepared by immunoSEQ multiplex PCR; TCRdb keeps only in-frame clonotypes and omits some of them. In the table there are 210,000 or so clones, around 80% of which are singletons. Sequenced: PBMCs. The source of these receptors is a boy aged 10-17 years in good health and CMV-seronegative.

The J gene is TRBJ2-6, the V gene TRBV11-3, with a possible D match to TRBD1 (6 bases). The CDR3 is 15 amino acids. V shed 5 bases and J shed 1 base, with 9 bases lying between them. Looked up from germline, CDR1 is SGHNT and CDR2 is YENEEA. CDR3 protein: CASSLQGSGANVLTF. CDR3 DNA: TGTGCCAGCAGCCTACAGGGTTCTGGGGCCAACGTCCTGACTTTC.

The chain uses TRBV30 and TRBJ1-6, with D unresolved. CDR3 length equals 14 residues. Germline V gene lookup returns CDR1 GTSNPN and CDR2 SVGIG (reference sequence). Trimming stripped 0 bases from V and 4 bases from J, with 7 bases between. CDR3 residues: CAWSVRMYNSPLHF. For the CDR3, the DNA is TGTGCCTGGAGTGTGCGAATGTATAATTCACCCCTCCACTTT.

The chain is built from TRBV9 and TRBJ1-3; no clear D gene. Germline lookup yields CDR1 SGDLS and CDR2 YYNGEE. With 3 bases removed from V and 2 bases from J, the gap between germline ends came to 12 bases. CDR3 length: 15 amino acids. CDR3 region: CASSEVGVPGNTIYF. The CDR3 DNA reads TGTGCCAGCAGCGAGGTGGGAGTCCCTGGAAACACCATATATTTT.

V gene TRBV4-2 combines with J gene TRBJ2-3; possibly TRBD2 for D (6 bases). The CDR3 has 17 amino acids. Trimming removed 1 base from V and 3 bases from J, with 17 bases in between. Germline assignment: CDR1 LGHNA and CDR2 YNFKEQ. The CDR3 region is CASSQGGGGVATDTQYF. The CDR3 DNA reads as TGTGCCAGCAGCCAAGGTGGCGGCGGGGTGGCGACAGATACGCAGTATTTT.

J is TRBJ2-3 and V is TRBV29-1; 9 positions agree with TRBD1. V was clipped by 7 bases and J by 4 bases; unmatched bases: 18. There are 17 residues in the CDR3. From germline, CDR1 is SQVTM and CDR2 ANQGSEA. The CDR3 bases are TGCAGCGGGGAGGGTTCTCCGGGACAGGGAGGGCCAGATACGCAGTATTTT. This gives the protein CSGEGSPGQGGPDTQYF.

This clone was observed a handful of times. The chain combines TRBV5-4 with TRBJ2-7; TRBD1 matches 11 bases. The CDR3 spans 14 residues. The trim removed 3 bases at V and 3 bases at J, leaving 2 bases unmatched. Germline V gene data show CDR1 as SGHNT and CDR2 as YYREEE (reference sequence). The CDR3 DNA follows: TGTGCCAGCAGCTGGGGGACAGGGGGCTACGAGCAGTACTTC. Translation: CASSWGTGGYEQYF.

The chain is built from TRBV13 and TRBJ2-2; the match to TRBD2 covers 14 bases. V lost 8 bases, J lost 6 bases, and 5 bases stayed unmatched. CDR3 length: 15 amino acids. CDR1 PRHDT and CDR2 FYEKMQ come from the germline V gene (reference sequence). In DNA, the CDR3 is TGTGCCAGCCTGACTAGCGGGAGGGGAGCCGGGGAGCTGTTTTTT. Protein: CASLTSGRGAGELFF.

The DNA for the CDR3 is TGTGCCAGCAGAACCCGGACAGGAACGCAGTATTTT. It codes for CASRTRTGTQYF. The V and J genes are TRBV6-5 and TRBJ2-3; 7 bases fit TRBD1. This CDR3 has 12 residues. Germline trimming cut 6 bases from V and 9 bases from J; bases unmatched to any gene: 6. From germline, CDR1 is MNHEY and CDR2 SVGAGI.

This chain connects TRBV4-1 to TRBJ1-1; 8 bases agree with TRBD1. The germline V gene encodes CDR1 MGHRA and CDR2 YSYEKL. Trimming removed 2 bases from V and 3 bases from J; junction bases left unmatched: 2. This CDR3 is built from 14 residues. The DNA for the CDR3 is TGCGCCAGCAGCCAACGGACAGGGTACACTGAAGCTTTCTTT. It translates to CASSQRTGYTEAFF.

CDR3 loop: CAWSASKTGAEKLFF. CDR3 coding DNA: TGTGCCTGGAGTGCCTCGAAAACAGGGGCAGAAAAACTGTTTTTT. This chain uses TRBV30 with TRBJ1-4; 7 bases match TRBD1. The germline V gene has CDR1 GTSNPN and CDR2 SVGIG (reference sequence). The CDR3 is 15 amino acids. With V trimmed by 1 base and J by 8 bases, 10 bases remained unmatched.

The rearrangement links TRBV4-1 to TRBJ2-7, with D unclear. Germline assignment: CDR1 MGHRA and CDR2 YSYEKL. The CDR3 totals 15 residues. Trimming took off 6 bases at V and 0 bases at J, with 15 bases between the two ends. In DNA form, the CDR3 reads TGCGCCAGCAGTCCTATCCCAACTCCCTCCTACGAGCAGTACTTC. Encoded protein: CASSPIPTPSYEQYF.

J is TRBJ2-5 and V is TRBV6-5; 10 nucleotides align to TRBD2. Germline loops: CDR1 MNHEY, CDR2 SVGAGI. This CDR3 is 15 amino acids long. J lost 5 bases, V lost 6 bases, and 9 bases had no gene match. The CDR3 region is CASSQSGGAKETQYF. The DNA for the CDR3 is TGTGCCAGCAGCCAGAGCGGGGGGGCCAAGGAGACCCAGTACTTC.

The chain recombines TRBV11-3 with TRBJ2-7; 7 bases are shared with TRBD1. CDR3 length: 15 residues. The germline V gene encodes CDR1 SGHNT and CDR2 YENEEA. V lost 1 base and J lost 5; bases outside the gene matches: 8. CDR3 sequence: CASSLAVTGAHEQYF. DNA of the CDR3: TGTGCCAGCAGCTTAGCCGTAACAGGGGCCCACGAGCAGTACTTC.

V usage is TRBV6-5 and J usage is TRBJ1-2; TRBD1 might be the D (6 bases). Trimming removed 5 bases at V and 4 bases at J, with 11 bases between. The CDR3 runs to 13 residues. CDR1 and CDR2 (germline): MNHEY, SVGAGI. CDR3 loop: CASSLGTSYGYTF. The CDR3, as DNA: TGTGCCAGCAGTCTCGGGACATCCTATGGCTACACCTTC.

The rearrangement uses TRBV19 and TRBJ2-4; TRBD2 aligns across 7 bases. CDR1 is LNHDA and CDR2 is SQIVND in the germline V gene (reference sequence). V dropped 5 bases and J dropped 3; count of bases not matched to a gene: 19. There are 19 residues in the CDR3. CDR3 loop: CASSRGEGGSGLGKNIQYF. In DNA, the CDR3 is TGTGCCAGTAGTCGGGGGGAGGGAGGCTCGGGCTTGGGCAAAAACATTCAGTACTTC. Full variable domain (rest looked up from reference TRBV19 and TRBJ2-4): DGGITQSPKYLFRKEGQNVTLSCEQNLNHDAMYWYRQDPGQGLRLIYYSQIVNDFQKGDIAEGYSVSREKKESFPLTVTSAQKNPTAFYLCASSRGEGGSGLGKNIQYFGAGTRLSVL.

The chain couples TRBV5-1 to TRBJ2-5; 8 bases are shared with TRBD1. This CDR3 region has 15 residues. V was clipped by 0 bases and J by 5 bases; unmatched bases: 6. Germline V gives CDR1 SGHRS, CDR2 YFSETQ. CDR3 nucleotide sequence: TGCGCCAGCAGCTTGGGCTGGACAGGGTCGGAGACCCAGTACTTC. Translating it yields CASSLGWTGSETQYF.

Comment on this clone: Additional DNA sequences in this sample encode the identical CDR3. The chain recombines TRBV19 with TRBJ1-1; tentative D call: TRBD1 (6 bases). The CDR3 is 13 residues long. Germline V gene sequence: CDR1 LNHDA, CDR2 SQIVND (reference sequence). Trimming took off 4 bases at V and 1 base at J, with 7 bases between the two ends. The CDR3 nucleotides read TGTGCCAGTAGTACGGGACAGAACACTGAAGCTTTCTTT. It translates to CASSTGQNTEAFF.

V gene TRBV5-1 combines with J gene TRBJ2-2, with 12 bases lining up with TRBD2. This CDR3 spans 15 amino acids. CDR1 SGHRS and CDR2 YFSETQ come from the germline V gene. V gave up 4 bases and J gave up 4 bases; unmatched junction bases: 2. The DNA of the CDR3 is TGCGCCAGCAGCACGGGACTAGCGGGCACCGGGGAGCTGTTTTTT. Amino acids: CASSTGLAGTGELFF.

The rearrangement joins TRBV11-2 to TRBJ2-5; TRBD2 matches at 8 bases. V was clipped by 2 bases and J by 4 bases; unmatched bases: 9. Germline loops: CDR1 SGHAT, CDR2 FQNNGV. The CDR3 spans 16 residues. The CDR3, as DNA: TGTGCCAGCAGCTTATTACGGTCTAGCGGGTCAGAGACCCAGTACTTC. Translated, it gives CASSLLRSSGSETQYF.

V usage is TRBV30 and J usage is TRBJ1-3, with a weak D call TRBD1 (5 bases). V shed 1 base and J shed 0 bases, with 7 bases lying between them. Germline assignment: CDR1 GTSNPN and CDR2 SVGIG (reference sequence). The CDR3 runs to 14 residues. This CDR3 is CAWSGQFSGNTIYF. DNA for the CDR3: TGTGCCTGGAGTGGACAGTTCTCTGGAAACACCATATATTTT.

The chain links TRBV11-3 to TRBJ2-1; TRBD1 agrees at 8 bases. With V trimmed by 5 bases and J by 2 bases, 5 bases remained unmatched. Germline loops: CDR1 SGHNT, CDR2 YENEEA. The CDR3 is made up of 15 amino acids. In DNA, the CDR3 is TGTGCCAGCAGCCCGGGGACAGGTCCCTACAATGAGCAGTTCTTC. It is translated as CASSPGTGPYNEQFF.

The V call is TRBV27, the J call TRBJ2-7; weak D call: TRBD1 (7 bases). The CDR3 totals 13 residues. Between the trimmed V and J ends, which lost 9 bases and 2 bases, there was a span of 14 bases. The V gene's germline CDR1 is MNHEY and CDR2 SMNVEV (reference sequence). In DNA form, the CDR3 reads TGTGCCAGTTCGGAGGGGGCCACCTACGAGCAGTACTTC. Amino acid sequence: CASSEGATYEQYF.

In nucleotides, the CDR3 is TGTGCCAGCAGTTACGACAGGGACTATGGCTACACCTTC. Translation: CASSYDRDYGYTF. V is TRBV6-5 and J is TRBJ1-2; 7 bases match TRBD1. The germline V gene encodes CDR1 MNHEY and CDR2 SVGAGI. This CDR3 has 13 residues. The ends lost 2 bases at V and 3 bases at J; junction bases unmatched: 0.

This clone is a singleton in its sample. The V gene is TRBV18, the J gene TRBJ2-3, with D unresolved. The CDR3 is 17 amino acids. V dropped 0 bases and J dropped 2 bases, with 15 bases sitting between them. The V gene's germline CDR1 is KGHSH and CDR2 LQKENI. In DNA, the CDR3 is TGTGCCAGCTCACCACCCGCTTGGGCAAGAGACACAGATACGCAGTATTTT. Amino acids: CASSPPAWARDTDTQYF.

This clone was observed a few times. This sequence joins TRBV21-1 and TRBJ2-7; TRBD1 is taken as the D call from the table, unchecked against the DNA. TRBV21-1 is flagged as a pseudogene. This CDR3 comprises 16 residues. The CDR3 is CASSKLGRSNSYEQYF. In DNA, the CDR3 is TGTGCCAGCAGCAAACTTGGCAGGTCTAACTCCTACGAGCAGTACTTC.

This chain links TRBV14 with TRBJ1-2; 11 nucleotides align to TRBD1. CDR1 and CDR2 from the germline V gene are SGHDN and FVKESK. This CDR3 spans 14 amino acids. Trimming at V came to 5 bases and at J to 3 bases, leaving 2 bases not matched to a gene. The CDR3 protein is CASSGTGGYYGYTF. DNA of the CDR3: TGTGCCAGCAGCGGGACAGGGGGTTACTATGGCTACACCTTC.

This sequence joins TRBV7-2 and TRBJ2-1; no clear D. V dropped 5 bases and J dropped 10 bases, with 15 bases sitting between them. The CDR3 length is 13 residues. Germline lookup yields CDR1 SGHTA and CDR2 FQGNSA. CDR3 nucleotide sequence: TGTGCCAGCAGCCAAACCCTGACCGGGGAGCAGTTCTTC. Residues: CASSQTLTGEQFF.